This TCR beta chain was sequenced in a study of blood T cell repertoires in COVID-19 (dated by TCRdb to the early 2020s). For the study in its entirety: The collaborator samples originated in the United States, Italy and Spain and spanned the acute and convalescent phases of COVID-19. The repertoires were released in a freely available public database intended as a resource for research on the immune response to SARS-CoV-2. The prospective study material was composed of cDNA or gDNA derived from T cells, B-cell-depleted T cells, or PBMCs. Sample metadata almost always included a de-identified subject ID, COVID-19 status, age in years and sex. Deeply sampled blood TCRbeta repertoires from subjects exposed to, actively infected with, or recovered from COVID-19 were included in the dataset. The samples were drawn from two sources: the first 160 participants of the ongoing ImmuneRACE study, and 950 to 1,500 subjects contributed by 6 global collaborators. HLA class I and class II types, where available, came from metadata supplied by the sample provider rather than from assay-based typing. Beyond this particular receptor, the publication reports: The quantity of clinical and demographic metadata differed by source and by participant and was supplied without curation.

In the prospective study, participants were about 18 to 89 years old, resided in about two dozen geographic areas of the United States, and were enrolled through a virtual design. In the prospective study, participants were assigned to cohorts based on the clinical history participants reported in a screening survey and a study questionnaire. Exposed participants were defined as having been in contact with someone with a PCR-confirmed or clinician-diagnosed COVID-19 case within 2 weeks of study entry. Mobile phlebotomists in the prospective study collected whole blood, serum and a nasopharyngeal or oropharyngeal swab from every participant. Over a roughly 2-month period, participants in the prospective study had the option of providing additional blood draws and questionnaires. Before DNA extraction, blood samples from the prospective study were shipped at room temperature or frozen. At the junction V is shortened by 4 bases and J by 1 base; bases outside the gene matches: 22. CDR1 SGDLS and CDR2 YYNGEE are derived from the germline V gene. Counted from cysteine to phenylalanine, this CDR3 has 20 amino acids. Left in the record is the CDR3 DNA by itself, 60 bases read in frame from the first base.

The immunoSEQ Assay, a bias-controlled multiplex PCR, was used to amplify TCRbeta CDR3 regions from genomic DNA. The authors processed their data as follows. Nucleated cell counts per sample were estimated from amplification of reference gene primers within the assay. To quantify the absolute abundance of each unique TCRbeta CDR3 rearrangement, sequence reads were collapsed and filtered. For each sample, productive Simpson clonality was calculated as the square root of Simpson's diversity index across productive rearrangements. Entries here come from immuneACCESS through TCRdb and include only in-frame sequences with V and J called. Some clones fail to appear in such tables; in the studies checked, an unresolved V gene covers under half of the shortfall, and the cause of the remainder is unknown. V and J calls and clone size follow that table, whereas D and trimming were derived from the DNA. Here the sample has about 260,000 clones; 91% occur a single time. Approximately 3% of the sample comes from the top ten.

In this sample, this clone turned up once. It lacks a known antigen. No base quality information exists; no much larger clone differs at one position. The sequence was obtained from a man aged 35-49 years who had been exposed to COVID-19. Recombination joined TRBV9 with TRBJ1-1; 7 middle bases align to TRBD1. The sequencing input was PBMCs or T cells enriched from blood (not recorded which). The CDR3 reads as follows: CASSTAGTVFSQNGNTEAFF. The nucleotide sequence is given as TGTGCCAGCAGCACCGCCGGGACAGTTTTCTCCCAAAACGGGAACACTGAAGCTTTCTTT.